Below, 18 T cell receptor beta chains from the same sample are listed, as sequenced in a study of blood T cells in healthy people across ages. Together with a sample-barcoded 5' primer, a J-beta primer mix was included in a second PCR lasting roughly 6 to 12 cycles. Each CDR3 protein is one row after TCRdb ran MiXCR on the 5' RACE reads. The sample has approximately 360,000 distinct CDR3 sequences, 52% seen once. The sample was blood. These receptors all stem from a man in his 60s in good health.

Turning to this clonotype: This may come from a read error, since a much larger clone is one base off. The DNA for the CDR3 is TGTGCCAGCAGTTACAGGGGCTCCGGGTGGCAGTACTTC. Protein product: CASSYRGSGWQYF. This chain links TRBV6-2 or TRBV6-3 with TRBJ2-7, with a tentative D call TRBD1 (5 bases). The CDR3 sequence is 13 residues long. Germline V CDR1 and CDR2: MNHEY, SVGEGT. Deletions cut 2 bases from V and 9 bases from J, with 14 bases between.

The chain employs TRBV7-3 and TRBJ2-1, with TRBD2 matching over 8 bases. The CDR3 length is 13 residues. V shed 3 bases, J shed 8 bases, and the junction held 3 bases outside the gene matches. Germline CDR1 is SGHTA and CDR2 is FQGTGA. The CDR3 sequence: CASSFTSGHEQFF. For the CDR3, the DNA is TGTGCCAGCAGCTTTACTAGCGGCCATGAGCAGTTCTTC.

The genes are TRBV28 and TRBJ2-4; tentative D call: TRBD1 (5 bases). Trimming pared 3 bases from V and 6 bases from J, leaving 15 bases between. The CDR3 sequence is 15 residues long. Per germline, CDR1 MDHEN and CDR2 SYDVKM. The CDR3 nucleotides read TGTGCCAGCAGTTTTCAACGGCAGGGCGGAAACATTCAGTACTTC. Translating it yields CASSFQRQGGNIQYF.

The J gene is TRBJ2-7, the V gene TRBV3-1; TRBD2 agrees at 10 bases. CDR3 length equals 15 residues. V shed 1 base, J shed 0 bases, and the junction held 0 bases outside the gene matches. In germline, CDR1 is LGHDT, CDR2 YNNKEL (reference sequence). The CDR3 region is CASSQGTSGSYEQYF. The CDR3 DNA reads TGTGCCAGCAGCCAAGGGACTAGCGGCTCCTACGAGCAGTACTTC.

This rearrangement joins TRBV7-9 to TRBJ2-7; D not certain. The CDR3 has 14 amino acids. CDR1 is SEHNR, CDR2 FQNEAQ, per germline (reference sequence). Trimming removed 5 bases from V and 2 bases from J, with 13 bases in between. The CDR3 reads CASSPGGVPYEQYF. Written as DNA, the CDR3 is TGTGCCAGCAGCCCCGGCGGCGTTCCCTACGAGCAGTACTTC.

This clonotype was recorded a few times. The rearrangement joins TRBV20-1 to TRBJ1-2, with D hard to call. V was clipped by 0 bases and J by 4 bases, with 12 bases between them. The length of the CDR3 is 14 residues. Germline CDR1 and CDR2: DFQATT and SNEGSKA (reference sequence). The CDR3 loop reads CSARDIGQVYGYTF. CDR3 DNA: TGCAGTGCTAGAGATATCGGGCAGGTCTATGGCTACACCTTC.

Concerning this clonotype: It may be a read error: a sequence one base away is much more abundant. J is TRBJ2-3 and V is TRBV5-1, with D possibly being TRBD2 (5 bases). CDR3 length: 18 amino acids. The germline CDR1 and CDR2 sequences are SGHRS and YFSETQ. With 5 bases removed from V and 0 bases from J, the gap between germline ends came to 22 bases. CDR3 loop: CASRPWGMGRDSTDTQYF. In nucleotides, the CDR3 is TGCGCCAGCAGACCCTGGGGAATGGGTCGGGATAGCACAGATACGCAGTATTTT. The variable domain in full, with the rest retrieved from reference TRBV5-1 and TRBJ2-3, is KAGVTQTPRYLIKTRGQQVTLSCSPISGHRSVSWYQQTPGQGLQFLFEYFSETQRNKGNFPGRFSGRQFSNSRSEMNVSTLELGDSALYLCASRPWGMGRDSTDTQYFGPGTRLTVL.

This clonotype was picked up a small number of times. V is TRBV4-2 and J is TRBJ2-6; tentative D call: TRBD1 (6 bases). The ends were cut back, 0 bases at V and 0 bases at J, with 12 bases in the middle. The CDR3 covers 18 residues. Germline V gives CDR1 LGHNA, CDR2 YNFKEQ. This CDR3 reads CASSQDRQGNSGANVLTF. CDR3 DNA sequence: TGTGCCAGCAGCCAAGATCGGCAGGGGAACTCTGGGGCCAACGTCCTGACTTTC.

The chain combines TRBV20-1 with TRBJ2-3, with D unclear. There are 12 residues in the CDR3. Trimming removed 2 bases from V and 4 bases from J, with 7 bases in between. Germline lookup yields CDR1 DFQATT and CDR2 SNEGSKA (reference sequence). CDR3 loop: CSARHTADTQYF. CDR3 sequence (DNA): TGCAGTGCTAGACACACCGCAGATACGCAGTATTTT.

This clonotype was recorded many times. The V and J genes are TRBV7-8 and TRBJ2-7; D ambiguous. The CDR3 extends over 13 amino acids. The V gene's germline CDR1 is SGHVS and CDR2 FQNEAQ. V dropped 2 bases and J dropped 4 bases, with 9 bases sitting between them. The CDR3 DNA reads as TGTGCCAGCAGCTTACGGAGTTTGTACGAGCAGTACTTC. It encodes CASSLRSLYEQYF.

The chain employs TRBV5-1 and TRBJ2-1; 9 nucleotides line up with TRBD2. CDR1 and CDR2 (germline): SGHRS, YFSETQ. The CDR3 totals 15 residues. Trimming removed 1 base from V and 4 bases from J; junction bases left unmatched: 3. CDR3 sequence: CASSLSSGVYNEQFF. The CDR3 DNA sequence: TGCGCCAGCAGCTTGTCTAGCGGGGTTTACAATGAGCAGTTCTTC.

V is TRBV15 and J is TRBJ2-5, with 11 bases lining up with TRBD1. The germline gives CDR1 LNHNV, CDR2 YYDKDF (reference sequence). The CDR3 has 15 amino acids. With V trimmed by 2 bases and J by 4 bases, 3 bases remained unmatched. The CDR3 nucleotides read TGTGCCACCAGCAGATCGGGACAGGGGGGAGAGACCCAGTACTTC. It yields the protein CATSRSGQGGETQYF.

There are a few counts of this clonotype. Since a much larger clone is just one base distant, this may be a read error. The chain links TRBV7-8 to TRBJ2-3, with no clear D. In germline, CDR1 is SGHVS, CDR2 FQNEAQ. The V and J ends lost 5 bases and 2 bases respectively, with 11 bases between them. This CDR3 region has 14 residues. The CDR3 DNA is TGTGCCAGCAGCGTAGTTGGGGACACAGATACGCAGTATTTT. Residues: CASSVVGDTDTQYF.

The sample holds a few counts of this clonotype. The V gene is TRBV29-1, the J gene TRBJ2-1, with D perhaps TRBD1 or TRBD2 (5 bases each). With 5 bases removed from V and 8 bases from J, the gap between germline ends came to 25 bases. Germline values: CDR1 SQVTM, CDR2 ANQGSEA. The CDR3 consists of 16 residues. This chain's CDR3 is CSVRAAAFRVSDEQFF. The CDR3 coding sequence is TGCAGCGTTCGAGCGGCCGCCTTCAGGGTGTCCGATGAGCAGTTCTTC.

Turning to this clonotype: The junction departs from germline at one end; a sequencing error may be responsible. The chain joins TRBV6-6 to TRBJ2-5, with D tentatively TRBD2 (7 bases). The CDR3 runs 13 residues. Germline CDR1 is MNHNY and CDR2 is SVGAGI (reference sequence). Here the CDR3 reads CASTGRGTETQYF. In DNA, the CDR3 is TGCGCCAGCACAGGGCGGGGGACGGAGACCCAGTACTTC.

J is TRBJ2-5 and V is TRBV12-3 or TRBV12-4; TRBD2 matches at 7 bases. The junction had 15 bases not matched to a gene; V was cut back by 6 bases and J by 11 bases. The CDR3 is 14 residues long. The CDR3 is CASSPGTTNNEQYF. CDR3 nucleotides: TGTGCCAGCAGCCCCGGGACTACCAACAATGAGCAGTACTTC.

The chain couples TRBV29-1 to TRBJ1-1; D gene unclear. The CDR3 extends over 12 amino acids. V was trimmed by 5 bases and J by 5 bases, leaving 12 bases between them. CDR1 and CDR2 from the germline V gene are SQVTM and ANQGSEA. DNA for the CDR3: TGCAGCGTTCACGTCAGACCAACTGAAGCTTTCTTT. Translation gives CSVHVRPTEAFF.

The CDR3 DNA follows: TGTGCCAGTAGTCCCCCGCGGAAAGGGGGGCGCCTCCAAGAGACCCAGTACTTC. Translation: CASSPPRKGGRLQETQYF. The genes are TRBV19 and TRBJ2-5, with D perhaps matching TRBD1 or TRBD2 (6 bases each). The CDR3 runs to 18 residues. CDR1 and CDR2 (germline): LNHDA, SQIVND (reference sequence). V lost 5 bases and J lost 1, with 23 bases in between.